This entry is about one TCR beta chain. Its antigen remains unknown. A 5'RACE reaction primed in the constant segment made cDNA libraries of TCR alpha and TCR beta, and these carried sample barcodes and UMIs. TCRdb re-called the 5' RACE reads with MiXCR, one entry per CDR3 protein. The sample shows under 650,000 distinct CDR3 sequences, about a sixth of them seen only once. The data belong to a study of T-cell memory formation after mild COVID-19. Whole-study context: Among the donors, TCR clusters were largely specific to each donor. Regarding the study as a whole: Those CD4+ clones that contracted were mainly in CM and EM (CD8+ ones in EMRA). Confirmation of SARS-CoV-2 specificity was lacking for second-wave clones peaking day 37.

V lost 3 bases, J lost 4 bases, and 10 bases lay in between. The CDR3 sequence is 14 residues long. From germline, CDR1 is LNHNV and CDR2 YYDKDF (reference sequence). Sequenced material: PBMCs or a T cell subset sorted from them (not recorded which). V and J are TRBV15 and TRBJ2-1, with D unclear. The clonotype was recovered from an adult woman who had mild COVID-19 (a few samples of this study predate the infection). Cell type and time point are not known. As DNA, the CDR3 is TGTGCCACCAGCAGTCCAAGGGTTTACAATGAGCAGTTCTTC. It is translated as CATSSPRVYNEQFF.